A single sample gave rise to the 11 T cell receptor beta chains below, sequenced in a study of T cell repertoires in cytomegalovirus infection. No antigen is known for these receptors. TCRdb processed the reads anew with MiXCR; each CDR3 protein has one entry. The table shows about 100,000 distinct CDR3 sequences, with less than 30% occurring only once. Specimen: CD8+ T cells from cultured PBMCs, collected from culture after CMV antigen stimulation. These receptors were collected from a human donor in good health (CMV status not recorded). Some clones in this sample may be carry-over from other donors' samples.

This sequence joins TRBV19 and TRBJ2-3; 8 bases are a match to TRBD1. This CDR3 spans 15 amino acids. The V gene end was trimmed by 6 bases and the J gene end by 5 bases; junction bases not matched to a gene: 10. Germline V gives CDR1 LNHDA, CDR2 SQIVND (reference sequence). Written as DNA, the CDR3 is TGTGCCAGTAGGAAAGGACAGGGAATGGTAGATACGCAGTATTTT. This gives the protein CASRKGQGMVDTQYF. The variable domain in full, with the rest retrieved from reference TRBV19 and TRBJ2-3, is DGGITQSPKYLFRKEGQNVTLSCEQNLNHDAMYWYRQDPGQGLRLIYYSQIVNDFQKGDIAEGYSVSREKKESFPLTVTSAQKNPTAFYLCASRKGQGMVDTQYFGPGTRLTVL.

Worth noting for this clonotype: At one end the junction does not follow the germline gene, possibly because of a read error. V usage is TRBV11-3 and J usage is TRBJ1-6; the D is unclear. Germline V gene sequence: CDR1 SGHNT, CDR2 YENEEA. The CDR3 spans 15 residues. This CDR3 is CASSSPTPYNSSLHF. CDR3 nucleotides: TGTGCCAGCAGCTCCCCGACCCCCTATAATTCATCCCTCCACTTT. The full variable domain, with the rest looked up from reference TRBV11-3 and TRBJ1-6, is EAGVVQSPRYKIIEKKQPVAFWCNPISGHNTLYWYLQNLGQGPELLIRYENEEAVDDSQLPKDRFSAERLKGVDSTLKIQPAELGDSAVYLCASSSPTPYNSSLHFGNGTRLTVT.

This clonotype was observed many times. The chain has TRBV7-9 and TRBJ1-2; D remains unclear. CDR3 length: 13 residues. Germline CDR1 and CDR2: SEHNR and FQNEAQ (reference sequence). Trimming removed 1 base from V and 8 bases from J, with 11 bases in between. The CDR3 bases are TGTGCCAGCAGCTTAGACGCATCTCTGGGCTACACCTTC. Translated, it gives CASSLDASLGYTF.

The table lists this clonotype with many counts. The chain employs TRBV12-3 or TRBV12-4 and TRBJ2-3, with 8 bases lining up with TRBD2. The CDR3 loop spans 16 amino acids. After removal of 3 bases from V and 3 bases from J, the junction contained 8 bases not matched to a gene. The chain's CDR3 is CASSFGWRGVTDTQYF. The CDR3 DNA follows: TGTGCCAGCAGTTTCGGGTGGCGGGGGGTGACAGATACGCAGTATTTT.

This clonotype was picked up a small number of times. The V gene is TRBV12-3 or TRBV12-4, the J gene TRBJ1-2; 7 bases fit TRBD1. Trimming took 6 bases from V and 7 from J; bases not matched to a gene: 11. CDR3 length: 14 amino acids. The CDR3 DNA reads as TGTGCCAGCAGGGGGGCAGGGGGGAAAGGTGGCTACACCTTC. It encodes CASRGAGGKGGYTF.

This clonotype appeared a few times. The chain combines TRBV4-1 with TRBJ1-5; D remains unclear. Germline V lookup: CDR1 MGHRA, CDR2 YSYEKL. The V and J ends lost 2 bases and 12 bases respectively, with 14 bases between them. CDR3 length equals 13 residues. CDR3 nucleotides: TGCGCCAGCAGCCAAAGACCCACGACGGACCAGCATTTT. It translates to CASSQRPTTDQHF.

The chain employs TRBV6-6 and TRBJ2-7; 10 bases line up with TRBD1. Germline CDR1 and CDR2: MNHNY and SVGAGI (reference sequence). The CDR3 extends over 17 amino acids. V lost 6 bases and J lost 0; bases outside the gene matches: 11. CDR3 nucleotides: TGTGCCAGCAGCCAAAACCCGGGACAGGGGAGCTCCTACGAGCAGTACTTC. This gives the protein CASSQNPGQGSSYEQYF.

This sequence joins TRBV3-1 and TRBJ2-6; possibly TRBD1 or TRBD2 for D (5 bases each). Germline CDR1 reads LGHDT; CDR2 reads YNNKEL (reference sequence). The V end lost 5 bases, the J end lost 3 bases, and 11 bases lay between the germline ends. The CDR3 is 15 residues long. The CDR3 sequence is CASSSGSGGANVLTF. CDR3 coding DNA: TGTGCCAGCAGCTCAGGGAGTGGTGGGGCCAACGTCCTGACTTTC.

The chain is built from TRBV4-1 and TRBJ1-2, with D possibly TRBD1 on 5 matching bases. Germline lookup yields CDR1 MGHRA and CDR2 YSYEKL. Trimming pared 4 bases from V and 0 bases from J, leaving 15 bases between. The CDR3 consists of 16 residues. The CDR3 DNA is TGCGCCAGCAGCCCCCTGGGGGGATTAGCTAACTATGGCTACACCTTC. Translating gives CASSPLGGLANYGYTF.

At least ten counts were recorded for this clonotype. The CDR3 spells CASRPGQGLIGELFF. The CDR3 bases are TGTGCCAGCAGACCCGGACAGGGCCTTATTGGGGAGCTGTTTTTT. V and J are TRBV12-3 or TRBV12-4 and TRBJ2-2; 8 bases match TRBD1. The trim removed 6 bases at V and 8 bases at J, leaving 11 bases unmatched. This CDR3 has 15 amino acids.

To note about this clonotype: This may arise from a read error, as a much more abundant clone is one base away. The chain uses TRBV2 and TRBJ2-1, with D uncertain. The CDR3 covers 13 residues. Germline-derived CDR1 and CDR2 are SNHLY and FYNNEI. This chain's CDR3 is CACSEWTYNEQFF. The CDR3 DNA is TGTGCCTGCAGTGAGTGGACCTACAATGAGCAGTTCTTC.